One sample yielded the 6 T cell receptor beta chains listed below, sequenced in a study of T-cell memory formation after mild COVID-19 (dated by TCRdb to 2020 to 2023). Library preparation employed 5' RACE. Sequencing was carried out with an Illumina NovaSeq 6000. TCRdb itself trimmed the public reads at Q25 with fastp, ran MiXCR and retained productive beta chains. All rows with the same CDR3 protein become a single entry with the most common DNA and genes. The sample table shows about 560,000 distinct CDR3 sequences, and 15% to 20% are seen once. Roughly 8.2% of the sample belongs to the ten largest clones. Input material: PBMCs or a T cell subset sorted from them (not recorded which). The receptors come from an adult woman who had mild COVID-19 (a few samples of this study predate the infection). The sample titles of this study are shuffled in the database, so cell type and time point are left out; the donor was told from shared clones.

The chain uses TRBV6-2 or TRBV6-3 and TRBJ1-5; no reliable D call. Trimming removed 7 bases from V and 5 bases from J, with 9 bases in between. CDR1 and CDR2 from the germline V gene are MNHEY and SVGEGT. The CDR3 is 12 amino acids. The CDR3, as DNA: TGTGCCAGCAAGGCAGGAGATCAGCCCCAGCATTTT. This sequence encodes CASKAGDQPQHF.

The rearrangement links TRBV20-1 to TRBJ1-2; D unclear. The germline V gene has CDR1 DFQATT and CDR2 SNEGSKA (reference sequence). Trimming removed 3 bases from V and 5 bases from J, with 13 bases in between. The CDR3 has 13 residues. Here the CDR3 DNA reads TGCAGTGCTAGTCCGGATTTAGGGTATGGCTACACCTTC. Its translation: CSASPDLGYGYTF.

The gene calls are TRBV5-1 and TRBJ2-2; TRBD2 aligns across 8 bases. The V gene's germline CDR1 is SGHRS and CDR2 YFSETQ. V dropped 4 bases and J dropped 5; count of bases not matched to a gene: 16. The CDR3 contains 18 residues. For the CDR3, the DNA is TGCGCCAGCAGCCTACAGCCTCCTGCGGGGGGTCTAACCGGGGAGCTGTTTTTT. It specifies CASSLQPPAGGLTGELFF.

The chain combines TRBV12-3 or TRBV12-4 with TRBJ2-5; 7 nucleotides align to TRBD1. V lost 6 bases, J lost 5 bases, and 9 bases stayed unmatched. The CDR3 spans 14 residues. The CDR3 DNA follows: TGTGCCAGCAGAGAGACAGGGCCAGGGGAGACCCAGTACTTC. Protein sequence: CASRETGPGETQYF.

This clonotype turned up a few times. CDR3 sequence: CASRRTAANTGELFF. The CDR3 nucleotides read TGTGCCAGCAGACGGACAGCCGCGAACACCGGGGAGCTGTTTTTT. V and J are TRBV27 and TRBJ2-2; the D gene is possibly TRBD1 (6 bases). Trimming shortened V by 6 bases and J by 0 bases, and 11 bases separated the two germline ends. Per the germline V gene, CDR1 is MNHEY and CDR2 is SMNVEV (reference sequence). The CDR3 covers 15 residues.

This clonotype was counted only a few times. The chain carries TRBV3-1 and TRBJ2-6; D may match TRBD1 or TRBD2 (5 bases each). Trimming left V 3 bases short and J 0 bases short, with 24 bases between. The CDR3 has 21 amino acids. CDR1 is LGHDT, CDR2 YNNKEL, per germline (reference sequence). CDR3: CASSQVWGNMRGVSGANVLTF. The CDR3 DNA reads TGTGCCAGCAGCCAGGTGTGGGGAAACATGAGGGGCGTCTCTGGGGCCAACGTCCTGACTTTC. Full variable domain (outside the CDR3, taken from reference TRBV3-1 and TRBJ2-6): DTAVSQTPKYLVTQMGNDKSIKCEQNLGHDTMYWYKQDSKKFLKIMFSYNNKELIINETVPNRFSPKSPDKAHLNLHINSLELGDSAVYFCASSQVWGNMRGVSGANVLTFGAGSRLTVL.